The present T cell receptor beta chain was sequenced within a study of brain T cells in children with intractable seizures (dated by TCRdb to the early 2020s). About the investigation overall: As a first screen for immune gene transcripts, resected brain tissue from approximately 54 pediatric epilepsy surgery cases was run on a NanoString immunology panel. Among the roughly twelve selected surgery cases, eight also had pre-surgery blood sequenced, leaving four with brain tissue only. The paper's findings and limits, for the study overall: Sequencing depth differed between pre- and post-surgery blood, so clones missing from the pre-surgery sample may reflect undersampling. The patients' HCMV serostatus was not known, and viral specificity was inferred solely from CDR3 sequence similarity.

Reading the label with the study, this specimen's time point is: blood from clinic visit 5 months post-surgery; TSC patient then seizure free. The surgery cases showing the highest brain T cell transcript signatures were chosen for TCR beta chain sequencing of brain tissue and, when available, of blood. Prior to surgery, the patients had been treated with at least one anti-epileptic drug. The TCR-sequenced patients were children whose drug-resistant epilepsy was caused by tuberous sclerosis complex, focal cortical dysplasia, Rasmussen encephalitis or hemimegalencephaly. The Monarch genomic DNA purification kit was used to extract bulk genomic DNA from unsorted brain tissue and whole blood. With respect to this clone: The target of this receptor is not known. Qualities for individual bases were not recorded, and no much larger clone is one base off.

The immunoSEQ assay was applied to genomic DNA to generate the TCR beta chain sequences. The original pipeline was this. CDR3 sequences that did not begin with the conserved framework cysteine at position 104 were removed by hand. To get clonality, the normalized Shannon's Diversity Index was subtracted from one, giving values from 0 (maximal diversity) to 1 (oligoclonal). Chi-squared comparison-of-proportions tests were used to check whether the frequency of the same CDR3 differed between samples, for example brain versus blood. Public clonotypes were found through immuneACCESS searches, while the VDJdb browser was used to judge similarity to known antiviral clonotypes. TCRdb re-hosts the immuneACCESS table, in-frame sequences only. Its copies lack some clones; in the studies checked, an unresolved V gene accounts for under half of them, and the cause for the rest is not known. That table supplies the V and J calls and clone size; D and trimming were determined from the DNA. Here the sample has about 350,000 clones; 93% occur a single time. The biggest ten clones account for 5.7% of the sample.

The germline ends are 14 bases apart after V is trimmed by 4 bases and J by 6 bases. The germline V gene yields SGDLS for CDR1 and YYNGEE for CDR2. The CDR3 spans 13 residues, from the cysteine through the phenylalanine. Only the CDR3 DNA stays, 39 bases, in frame from base 1. The chain joins TRBV9 to TRBJ2-7, and TRBD1 may be the D gene, going by 7 matching bases. Sequencing used peripheral blood, obtained approximately 5 months after surgery. The sequence was obtained from a boy under two years old with tuberous sclerosis and intractable seizures. The CDR3 is CASSQGGTGEQYF. The nucleotide sequence reads as follows: TGTGCCAGCAGCCAGGGGGGAACCGGCGAGCAGTACTTC.